The 10 T cell receptor beta chains reported below all come from one sample, sequenced in a study of blood T cell repertoires in COVID-19. Repertoires were generated with immunoSEQ multiplex PCR, while TCRdb's copy carries only in-frame clones and drops some. The table records 300,000 to 450,000 clones, approximately 90% of them present only once. The source material was PBMCs or T cells enriched from blood (not recorded which). These receptors were taken from a woman aged 18-29 years who had recovered from COVID-19.

This chain links TRBV28 with TRBJ1-6; TRBD1 aligns across 7 bases. This CDR3 contains 17 residues. Losses at the gene ends were 2 bases for V and 0 bases for J; bases not matched to a gene: 4. Germline lookup yields CDR1 MDHEN and CDR2 SYDVKM. CDR3 bases: TGTGCCAGCAGTTTACGGACAGGCGTCTCCTATAATTCACCCCTCCACTTT. Amino acid sequence: CASSLRTGVSYNSPLHF.

The CDR3 bases are TGTGCCACCAGCAGGGGGACAGAGCCTACCACAGATACGCAGTATTTT. Amino acids: CATSRGTEPTTDTQYF. The chain joins TRBV15 to TRBJ2-3; 7 bases are a match to TRBD1. The CDR3 has 16 residues. Germline loops: CDR1 LNHNV, CDR2 YYDKDF (reference sequence). J lost 2 bases, V lost 3 bases, and 8 bases had no gene match. Based on the CDR3 plus reference TRBV15 and TRBJ2-3, the full variable domain is DAMVIQNPRYQVTQFGKPVTLSCSQTLNHNVMYWYQQKSSQAPKLLFHYYDKDFNNEADTPDNFQSRRPNTSFCFLDIRSPGLGDTAMYLCATSRGTEPTTDTQYFGPGTRLTVL.

The genes are TRBV29-1 and TRBJ1-2; 10 positions match TRBD1. Germline loops: CDR1 SQVTM, CDR2 ANQGSEA. V lost 4 bases, J lost 4 bases, and 0 bases stayed unmatched. This CDR3 is 12 amino acids long. This chain's CDR3 is CSVGTGGYGYTF. The CDR3 DNA is TGCAGCGTTGGGACAGGGGGCTATGGCTACACCTTC.

The chain joins TRBV9 to TRBJ2-5, with 9 bases fitting TRBD1. The junction had 4 bases not matched to a gene; V was cut back by 0 bases and J by 4 bases. Germline V lookup: CDR1 SGDLS, CDR2 YYNGEE. CDR3 length: 15 residues. CDR3 loop: CASSVGSGQGETQYF. The CDR3 nucleotides read TGTGCCAGCAGCGTAGGATCGGGACAGGGAGAGACCCAGTACTTC.

This clone was counted only a few times. V and J are TRBV7-3 and TRBJ1-6; the D gene is possibly TRBD1 (6 bases). The CDR3 covers 14 residues. The ends were cut back, 2 bases at V and 10 bases at J, with 12 bases in the middle. Germline V lookup: CDR1 SGHTA, CDR2 FQGTGA. The CDR3: CASSLAGVGSPLHF. The DNA for the CDR3 is TGTGCCAGCAGCTTAGCAGGGGTCGGATCACCCCTCCACTTT. Full variable domain (missing parts from reference TRBV7-3 and TRBJ1-6): GAGVSQTPSNKVTEKGKYVELRCDPISGHTALYWYRQSLGQGPEFLIYFQGTGAADDSGLPNDRFFAVRPEGSVSTLKIQRTERGDSAVYLCASSLAGVGSPLHFGNGTRLTVT.

A word on this clone: A read error may account for a junction end that differs from germline. This chain uses TRBV7-7 with TRBJ2-5; possible D gene TRBD1, 5 bases. The CDR3 contains 17 residues. CDR1 is SSHAT and CDR2 is FNYEAQ in the germline V gene (reference sequence). The CDR3 region is CASSLESASGRYETQYF. CDR3 DNA sequence: TGTGCTAGCAGCTTAGAAAGTGCGTCAGGGCGGTACGAGACCCAGTACTTC.

The chain recombines TRBV19 with TRBJ2-2; D is undetermined. The CDR3 is 12 residues long. The V end lost 3 bases, the J end lost 5 bases, and 4 bases lay between the germline ends. Looked up from germline, CDR1 is LNHDA and CDR2 is SQIVND (reference sequence). CDR3 bases: TGTGCCAGTAGTATCCGGACCGGGGAGCTGTTTTTT. Residues: CASSIRTGELFF.

This clone was recorded a few times. The rearrangement joins TRBV7-3 to TRBJ1-1, with D maybe TRBD1 (6 bases). The CDR3 has 15 amino acids. Germline V CDR1 and CDR2: SGHTA, FQGTGA. The V and J ends lost 1 base and 5 bases respectively, with 14 bases between them. CDR3 coding DNA: TGTGCCAGCAGCTTAAGTCCAGGGGCGAGGACTGAAGCTTTCTTT. Its protein product is CASSLSPGARTEAFF.

V is TRBV19 and J is TRBJ2-5; 8 positions match TRBD2. The CDR3 is 15 amino acids. Trimming removed 1 base from V and 5 bases from J; junction bases left unmatched: 6. Germline V lookup: CDR1 LNHDA, CDR2 SQIVND (reference sequence). The CDR3 DNA reads TGTGCCAGTAGTATAGCTCGGGGGGGGACCGAGACCCAGTACTTC. This sequence encodes CASSIARGGTETQYF.

The chain has TRBV4-3 and TRBJ1-5, with D maybe TRBD1 (6 bases). There are 17 residues in the CDR3. Germline V CDR1 and CDR2: LGHNA, YSLEER. Trimming removed 0 bases from V and 7 bases from J, with 19 bases in between. The CDR3 bases are TGCGCCAGCAGCCAAGAGGCTGGGGAGGGGGGACGGCAGCCCCAGCATTTT. As protein: CASSQEAGEGGRQPQHF.